This TCR beta chain derives from a study of blood T cell repertoires in COVID-19. For the study at large: Acute and convalescent COVID-19 samples came from the United States, Italy and Spain. Sample material is recorded as cDNA or gDNA derived from T cells, B-cell-depleted T cells, or PBMCs.

As originally analysed: Estimation of nucleated cell counts relied on the amplification of reference gene primers. Clones were sequenced by immunoSEQ multiplex PCR, and TCRdb holds only the in-frame ones, with some missing. V, J and clone size reflect that table, while D and trimming were determined from the DNA. The profile shows roughly 170,000 clones, about 85% of them singletons. This CDR3 has 14 residues. From germline, CDR1 is SEHNR and CDR2 FQNEAQ (reference sequence). V shed 5 bases and J 8 bases; nucleotides not matched to a gene: 3. What was sequenced was peripheral blood. This chain uses TRBV7-9 with TRBJ2-1; 13 nucleotides match TRBD2. This sequence originates from a man between 60 and 75 years old with acute or convalescent COVID-19. Written as DNA, the CDR3 is TGTGCCAGCAGCCATGGACTAGCGGGGGATGAGCAGTTCTTC. This encodes CASSHGLAGDEQFF.